This passage covers 2 T cell receptor beta chains from one sample sequenced in a study of T cells after yellow fever vaccination. TCRdb used MiXCR to reprocess the 5' RACE reads, holding one entry per CDR3 protein. The sample lists just under 600,000 distinct CDR3 sequences, around an eighth seen once, with around 15% in the top ten. Sequences were derived from PBMCs, sampled on the day of the yellow fever booster vaccination. These receptors were taken from a man aged 25-45 years who received the YFV17D yellow fever vaccine.

This clonotype was seen only a few times. The rearrangement joins TRBV20-1 to TRBJ2-2, with D unclear. CDR1 is DFQATT, CDR2 SNEGSKA, per germline (reference sequence). V shed 0 bases and J shed 7 bases, with 12 bases lying between them. This CDR3 region has 14 residues. The CDR3 spells CSARDLWAGGELFF. CDR3 nucleotides: TGCAGTGCTAGAGATTTGTGGGCAGGCGGGGAGCTGTTTTTT.

The rearrangement links TRBV2 to TRBJ2-2; 9 nucleotides line up with TRBD2. Looked up from germline, CDR1 is SNHLY and CDR2 is FYNNEI. The CDR3 totals 18 residues. With V trimmed by 7 bases and J by 7 bases, 19 bases remained unmatched. The CDR3 loop is CASTHSAGPSGTGGELFF. DNA of the CDR3: TGTGCCAGCACCCACTCAGCGGGGCCTAGCGGGACCGGCGGGGAGCTGTTTTTT.